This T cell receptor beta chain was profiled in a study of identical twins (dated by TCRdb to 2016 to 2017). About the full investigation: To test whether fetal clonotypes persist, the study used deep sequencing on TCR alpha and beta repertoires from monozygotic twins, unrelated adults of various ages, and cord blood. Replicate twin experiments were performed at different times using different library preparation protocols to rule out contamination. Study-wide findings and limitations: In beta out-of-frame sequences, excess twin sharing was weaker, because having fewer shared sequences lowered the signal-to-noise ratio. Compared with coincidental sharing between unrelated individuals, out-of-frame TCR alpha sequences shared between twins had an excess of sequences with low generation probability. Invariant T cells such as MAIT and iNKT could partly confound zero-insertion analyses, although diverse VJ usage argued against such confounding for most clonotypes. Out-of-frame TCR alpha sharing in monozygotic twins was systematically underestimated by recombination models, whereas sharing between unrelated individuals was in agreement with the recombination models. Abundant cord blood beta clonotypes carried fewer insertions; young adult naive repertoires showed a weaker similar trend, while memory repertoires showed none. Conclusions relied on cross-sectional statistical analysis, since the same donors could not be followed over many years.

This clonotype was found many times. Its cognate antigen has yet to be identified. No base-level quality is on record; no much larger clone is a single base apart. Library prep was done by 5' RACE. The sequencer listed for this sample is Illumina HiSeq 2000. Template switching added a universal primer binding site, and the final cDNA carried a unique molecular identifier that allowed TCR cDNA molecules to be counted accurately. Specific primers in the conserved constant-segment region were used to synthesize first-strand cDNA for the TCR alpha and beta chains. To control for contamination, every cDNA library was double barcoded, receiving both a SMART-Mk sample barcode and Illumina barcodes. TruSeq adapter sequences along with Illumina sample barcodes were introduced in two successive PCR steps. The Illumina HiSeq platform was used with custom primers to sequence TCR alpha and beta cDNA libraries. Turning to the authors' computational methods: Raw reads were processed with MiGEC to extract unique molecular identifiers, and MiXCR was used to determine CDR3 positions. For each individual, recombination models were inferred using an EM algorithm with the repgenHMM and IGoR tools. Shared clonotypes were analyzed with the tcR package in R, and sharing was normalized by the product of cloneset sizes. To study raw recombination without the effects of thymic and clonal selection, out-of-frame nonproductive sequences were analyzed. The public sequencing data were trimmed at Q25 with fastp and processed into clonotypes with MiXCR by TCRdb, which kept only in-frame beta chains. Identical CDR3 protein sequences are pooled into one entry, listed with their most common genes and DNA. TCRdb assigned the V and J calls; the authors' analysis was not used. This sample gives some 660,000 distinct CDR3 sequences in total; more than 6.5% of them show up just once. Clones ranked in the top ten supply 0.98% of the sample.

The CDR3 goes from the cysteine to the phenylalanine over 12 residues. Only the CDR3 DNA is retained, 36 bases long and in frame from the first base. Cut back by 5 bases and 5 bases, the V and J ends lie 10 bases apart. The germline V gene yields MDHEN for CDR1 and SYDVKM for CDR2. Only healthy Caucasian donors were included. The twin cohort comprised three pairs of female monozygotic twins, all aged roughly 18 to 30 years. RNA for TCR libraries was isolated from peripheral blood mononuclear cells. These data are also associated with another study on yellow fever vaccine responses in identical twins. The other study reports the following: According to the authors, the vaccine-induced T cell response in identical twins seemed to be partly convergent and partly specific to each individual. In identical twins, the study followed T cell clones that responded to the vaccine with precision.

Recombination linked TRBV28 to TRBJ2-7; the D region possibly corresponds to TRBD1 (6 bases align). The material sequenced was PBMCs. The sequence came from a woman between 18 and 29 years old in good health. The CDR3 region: CASSTDSHEQYF. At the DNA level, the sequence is TGTGCCAGCAGTACGGACAGCCACGAGCAGTACTTC.